Listed here are 29 T cell receptor beta chains from one sample, sequenced in a study of T cell repertoires in ileal Crohn's disease. TCRdb's copy holds only in-frame clones and misses some; the assay was immunoSEQ multiplex PCR. This repertoire shows 3,100 or so clones, around 90% found once; its top ten account for roughly 15%. Time point meaning: proximal margin of the surgical specimen (macroscopically non-inflamed). Sequenced: ileal tissue. The receptors stem from an adult with Crohn's disease.

The CDR3 nucleotides are TGTGCCAGCAGTTTAAGGGGGTTCGGGGGACAGCCCCAGCATTTT. Encoded protein: CASSLRGFGGQPQHF. This rearrangement joins TRBV28 to TRBJ1-5, with D perhaps TRBD1 (6 bases). With 2 bases removed from V and 7 bases from J, the gap between germline ends came to 15 bases. The V gene's germline CDR1 is MDHEN and CDR2 SYDVKM. CDR3 length: 15 residues. The full variable domain, in which reference TRBV28 and TRBJ1-5 provide the parts outside the CDR3, is DVKVTQSSRYLVKRTGEKVFLECVQDMDHENMFWYRQDPGLGLRLIYFSYDVKMKEKGDIPEGYSVSREKKERFSLILESASTNQTSMYLCASSLRGFGGQPQHFGDGTRLSIL.

The CDR3 sequence: CASTGGPSGDEQYF. The CDR3 DNA is TGTGCCAGCACCGGGGGCCCTAGTGGCGACGAGCAGTACTTC. The J gene is TRBJ2-7, the V gene TRBV28; either TRBD1 or TRBD2 may supply D (6 bases each). V was clipped by 7 bases and J by 5 bases, with 18 bases between them. Germline CDR1 reads MDHEN; CDR2 reads SYDVKM. The CDR3 is made up of 14 amino acids.

The V and J genes are TRBV5-6 and TRBJ1-3; D gene uncertain. The CDR3 is 13 residues long. Germline CDR1 and CDR2: SGHDT and YYEEEE. V shed 3 bases and J shed 0 bases, with 4 bases lying between them. The CDR3 DNA is TGTGCCAGCAGCTCAGACTCTGGAAACACCATATATTTT. It is translated as CASSSDSGNTIYF.

The chain combines TRBV5-1 with TRBJ2-1, with TRBD2 matching over 12 bases. CDR3 size: 16 residues. V gave up 0 bases and J gave up 3 bases; unmatched junction bases: 1. Germline V CDR1 and CDR2: SGHRS, YFSETQ. CDR3 coding DNA: TGCGCCAGCAGCTTGGTGGGACTAGCGGGCTACAATGAGCAGTTCTTC. This encodes CASSLVGLAGYNEQFF.

The chain joins TRBV7-2 to TRBJ2-4; 7 bases fit TRBD2. Unmatched junction bases numbered 10, after V lost 5 bases and J lost 6 bases. CDR1 is SGHTA and CDR2 is FQGNSA in the germline V gene. CDR3 size: 15 residues. The CDR3, as DNA: TGTGCCAGCAGCCAGAGGGGCGGGAGATTAAACATTCAGTACTTC. This encodes CASSQRGGRLNIQYF.

The chain recombines TRBV18 with TRBJ2-7; TRBD2 matches 7 bases. The CDR3 spans 15 residues. V lost 3 bases to trimming and J lost 7 bases; unmatched junction nucleotides: 12. CDR1 and CDR2 from the germline V gene are KGHSH and LQKENI. Here the CDR3 reads CASSPAGEGISEQYF. In DNA, the CDR3 is TGTGCCAGCTCACCGGCGGGGGAGGGGATAAGTGAGCAGTACTTC. The full variable domain, rest sourced from reference TRBV18 and TRBJ2-7, is NAGVMQNPRHLVRRRGQEARLRCSPMKGHSHVYWYRQLPEEGLKFMVYLQKENIIDESGMPKERFSAEFPKEGPSILRIQQVVRGDSAAYFCASSPAGEGISEQYFGPGTRLTVT.

The chain employs TRBV9 and TRBJ2-3; the D is unclear. This CDR3 is built from 12 residues. With 4 bases removed from V and 7 bases from J, the gap between germline ends came to 10 bases. CDR1 and CDR2 from the germline V gene are SGDLS and YYNGEE. The CDR3: CASSTGSNTQYF. The CDR3 DNA sequence: TGTGCCAGCAGCACCGGGTCTAATACGCAGTATTTT.

This clone has just one count. The chain has TRBV7-3 and TRBJ2-1; the D is unclear. The CDR3 length is 13 residues. CDR1 and CDR2 from the germline V gene are SGHTA and FQGTGA. V was cut by 1 base and J by 8 bases, with 9 bases left in between. Written as DNA, the CDR3 is TGTGCCAGCAGCTTAAAAGTTAGGGATGAGCAGTTCTTC. Translation gives CASSLKVRDEQFF.

The chain couples TRBV28 to TRBJ2-1; D is unresolved. V was shortened by 4 bases and J by 5 bases, with 3 bases between the two germline ends. The CDR3 loop spans 11 amino acids. CDR1 is MDHEN, CDR2 SYDVKM, per germline. The CDR3 DNA follows: TGTGCCAGCAGTTCGAACAATGAGCAGTTCTTC. Translated, it gives CASSSNNEQFF.

This chain uses TRBV7-9 with TRBJ2-2, with D perhaps matching TRBD2 (6 bases). This CDR3 comprises 16 residues. Germline V lookup: CDR1 SEHNR, CDR2 FQNEAQ (reference sequence). V lost 5 bases, J lost 8 bases, and 21 bases lay in between. CDR3 nucleotide sequence: TGTGCCAGCAGCATTGGACTATGGGGAGTGAGAGGGGAGCTGTTTTTT. As protein: CASSIGLWGVRGELFF.

The chain combines TRBV11-1 with TRBJ1-3; no firm D call. CDR3 size: 16 residues. Germline lookup yields CDR1 SGHAT and CDR2 FQDESV (reference sequence). Trimming took off 3 bases at V and 0 bases at J, with 12 bases between the two ends. The CDR3 here is CASSFSRTHSGNTIYF. For the CDR3, the DNA is TGTGCCAGCAGCTTCTCCAGGACCCACTCTGGAAACACCATATATTTT.

J is TRBJ1-2 and V is TRBV19; D is unclear. Trimming stripped 6 bases from V and 4 bases from J, with 15 bases between. The germline V gene has CDR1 LNHDA and CDR2 SQIVND (reference sequence). The CDR3 is made up of 14 amino acids. The CDR3, as DNA: TGTGCCAGTAGCCCAGACGGGTCGGTCTATGGCTACACCTTC. The encoded protein is CASSPDGSVYGYTF.

This chain connects TRBV5-4 to TRBJ2-5; D may correspond to TRBD1 or TRBD2 (5 bases each). With 4 bases removed from V and 4 bases from J, the gap between germline ends came to 20 bases. This CDR3 contains 16 residues. Germline values: CDR1 SGHNT, CDR2 YYREEE (reference sequence). The CDR3 sequence: CASSDNPLGALETQYF. CDR3 in DNA: TGTGCCAGCAGCGATAACCCGCTCGGGGCCTTAGAGACCCAGTACTTC.

The chain links TRBV7-8 to TRBJ1-5; possibly TRBD1 for D (5 bases). The CDR3 is 16 amino acids. Deletions cut 0 bases from V and 5 bases from J, with 14 bases between. Germline V gives CDR1 SGHVS, CDR2 FQNEAQ. The CDR3 nucleotides read TGTGCCAGCAGCTTAGCGGGGACGAGAATATATCAGCCCCAGCATTTT. The encoded protein is CASSLAGTRIYQPQHF.

V is TRBV7-9 and J is TRBJ1-2; TRBD1 might be the D (6 bases). The CDR3 covers 13 residues. Trimming removed 2 bases from V and 6 bases from J, with 10 bases in between. Germline loops: CDR1 SEHNR, CDR2 FQNEAQ (reference sequence). The CDR3 DNA reads as TGTGCCAGCAGCTTAAAGACAGGCGATGGCTACACCTTC. This codes for CASSLKTGDGYTF.

This chain links TRBV7-2 with TRBJ1-2, with D perhaps matching TRBD1 (6 bases). The ends were cut back, 1 base at V and 8 bases at J, with 17 bases in the middle. Germline V gene sequence: CDR1 SGHTA, CDR2 FQGNSA. The CDR3 runs 15 residues. The CDR3 DNA reads as TGTGCCAGCAGCTTAGTCCCCGCGGACGACAGGGGCTACACCTTC. Translated, it gives CASSLVPADDRGYTF.

This chain links TRBV5-4 with TRBJ2-7; TRBD1 agrees at 10 bases. The CDR3 consists of 14 residues. The V gene end was trimmed by 3 bases and the J gene end by 5 bases; junction bases not matched to a gene: 5. From germline, CDR1 is SGHNT and CDR2 YYREEE (reference sequence). In DNA form, the CDR3 reads TGTGCCAGCAGCTCCCGGGACAGGGGTCACGAGCAGTACTTC. The encoded protein is CASSSRDRGHEQYF.

The chain combines TRBV4-3 with TRBJ2-7; 12 nucleotides line up with TRBD2. CDR1 is LGHNA and CDR2 is YSLEER in the germline V gene. The CDR3 is 16 residues long. J was trimmed by 5 bases and V by 0 bases; bases with no gene match: 5. CDR3 nucleotides: TGCGCCAGCAGCCAAGATCCCCTAGCGGGAGGGAACGAGCAGTACTTC. Translation gives CASSQDPLAGGNEQYF.

The genes are TRBV4-3 and TRBJ1-1; possibly TRBD1 for D (5 bases). CDR1 is LGHNA and CDR2 is YSLEER in the germline V gene. The V gene lost 0 bases and the J gene lost 7 bases, with 18 bases spanning the gap. The CDR3 is 16 amino acids. The CDR3 here is CASSQELGYGGGEAFF. CDR3 DNA: TGCGCCAGCAGCCAAGAGCTGGGATATGGGGGAGGTGAAGCTTTCTTT.

The chain combines TRBV28 with TRBJ2-1; TRBD1 aligns across 7 bases. The CDR3 length is 11 residues. Trimming at V came to 6 bases and at J to 12 bases, leaving 5 bases not matched to a gene. The germline CDR1 and CDR2 sequences are MDHEN and SYDVKM. The CDR3 nucleotides are TGTGCCAGCAGCACGTGGACAGGGCAGTTCTTC. This encodes CASSTWTGQFF.

This clone was counted only a few times. The rearrangement links TRBV30 to TRBJ1-2, with TRBD1 matching over 9 bases. The CDR3 is 15 residues long. Germline V CDR1 and CDR2: GTSNPN, SVGIG (reference sequence). With 3 bases clipped from V and 3 bases from J, the junction kept 8 bases outside the gene matches. This chain's CDR3 is CAWRLRTGEDYGYTF. The CDR3 nucleotides are TGTGCCTGGAGACTTAGGACAGGGGAGGACTATGGCTACACCTTC.

The chain uses TRBV6-1 and TRBJ2-5; tentative D call: TRBD1 (7 bases). Trimming removed 1 base at V and 0 bases at J, with 12 bases between. Germline CDR1 is MNHNS and CDR2 is SASEGT. The CDR3 covers 16 residues. The DNA for the CDR3 is TGTGCCAGCAGTGAAGGCCCAGGGGGGTACCAAGAGACCCAGTACTTC. Encoded protein: CASSEGPGGYQETQYF.

V is TRBV7-2 and J is TRBJ2-3, with D uncertain. V gave up 5 bases and J gave up 2 bases, with 11 bases separating them. Germline V gene lookup returns CDR1 SGHTA and CDR2 FQGNSA. The CDR3 is 14 residues long. This CDR3 reads CASSPRPTTDTQYF. CDR3 DNA sequence: TGTGCCAGCAGCCCCCGACCTACCACAGATACGCAGTATTTT.

The chain employs TRBV27 and TRBJ2-6; D unclear. CDR3 length: 13 residues. V was trimmed by 7 bases and J by 1 base, leaving 5 bases between them. Germline values: CDR1 MNHEY, CDR2 SMNVEV (reference sequence). The CDR3 here is CASTRSGANVLTF. CDR3 bases: TGTGCCAGCACCAGATCTGGGGCCAACGTCCTGACTTTC.

The table lists this clone with a few counts. The chain combines TRBV9 with TRBJ1-2; 8 bases fit TRBD1. With V trimmed by 0 bases and J by 2 bases, 6 bases remained unmatched. Germline V gives CDR1 SGDLS, CDR2 YYNGEE. CDR3 length equals 16 residues. CDR3 sequence: CASSVDAGQGNYGYTF. The CDR3, as DNA: TGTGCCAGCAGCGTAGATGCCGGACAGGGAAACTATGGCTACACCTTC.

CDR3 protein: CSVKSDTQYF. The CDR3 nucleotides read TGCAGCGTTAAATCGGATACGCAGTATTTT. The chain has TRBV20-1 and TRBJ2-3, with D unclear. Germline CDR1 is DFQATT and CDR2 is SNEGSKA (reference sequence). The CDR3 consists of 10 residues.

This chain connects TRBV19 to TRBJ2-3; D is unresolved. Trimming stripped 4 bases from V and 1 base from J, with 6 bases between. The CDR3 covers 13 residues. From germline, CDR1 is LNHDA and CDR2 SQIVND (reference sequence). The CDR3 DNA reads as TGTGCCAGTAGTAGAGGCCGCACAGATACGCAGTATTTT. Protein product: CASSRGRTDTQYF.

J is TRBJ1-2 and V is TRBV11-2; D unclear. This CDR3 comprises 16 residues. Trimming left V 0 bases short and J 5 bases short, with 16 bases between. Germline V CDR1 and CDR2: SGHAT, FQNNGV. This CDR3 is CASSLDRRGGKYGYTF. CDR3 coding DNA: TGTGCCAGCAGCTTAGATCGACGGGGAGGGAAATATGGCTACACCTTC.

The rearrangement uses TRBV7-2 and TRBJ1-1; unclear D gene. Germline CDR1 is SGHTA and CDR2 is FQGNSA. The CDR3 extends over 15 amino acids. The germline V and J ends were trimmed by 5 bases and 1 base, with 14 bases remaining between them. CDR3 DNA sequence: TGTGCCAGCAGCCCCAGTCGTAGCCGGAACACTGAAGCTTTCTTT. It codes for CASSPSRSRNTEAFF.